The 4 T cell receptor beta chains below come from one sample, sequenced in a study of cytomegalovirus exposure and HLA in healthy donors. A multiplex PCR was run with 60 Vbeta primers and 13 Jbeta primers. Clones were read by immunoSEQ multiplex PCR, and TCRdb kept only the in-frame ones, dropping some. The sample includes roughly 150,000 clones, 65% to 85% of them seen just once. The material sequenced was PBMCs. These receptors were obtained from a woman aged 40 to 50 in good health and CMV-seropositive.

This rearrangement joins TRBV29-1 to TRBJ1-3, with D perhaps matching TRBD1 (6 bases). There are 13 residues in the CDR3. Germline V gene data show CDR1 as SQVTM and CDR2 as ANQGSEA. The V and J ends lost 7 bases and 4 bases respectively, with 14 bases between them. This CDR3 reads CSAYQGRGNTIYF. The CDR3 DNA is TGCAGCGCGTACCAGGGGCGAGGAAACACCATATATTTT. The whole variable domain, remainder taken from reference TRBV29-1 and TRBJ1-3, is SAVISQKPSRDICQRGTSLTIQCQVDSQVTMMFWYRQQPGQSLTLIATANQGSEATYESGFVIDKFPISRPNLTFSTLTVSNMSPEDSSIYLCSAYQGRGNTIYFGEGSWLTVV.

The chain employs TRBV27 and TRBJ1-5; D gene unclear. This CDR3 region has 12 residues. CDR1 is MNHEY, CDR2 SMNVEV, per germline (reference sequence). V was trimmed by 3 bases and J by 3 bases, leaving 3 bases between them. The CDR3 nucleotides read TGTGCCAGCAGTTTCCTCAATCAGCCCCAGCATTTT. This encodes CASSFLNQPQHF.

The rearrangement links TRBV19 to TRBJ1-5; possible D gene TRBD1, 5 bases. The CDR3 covers 16 residues. The V and J ends lost 5 bases and 2 bases respectively, with 16 bases between them. Germline loops: CDR1 LNHDA, CDR2 SQIVND (reference sequence). The CDR3 nucleotides read TGTGCCAGTAGTTCTGGGTCCACGGGGGGCAATCAGCCCCAGCATTTT. Amino acids: CASSSGSTGGNQPQHF. Drawing the rest from reference TRBV19 and TRBJ1-5, the complete variable domain is DGGITQSPKYLFRKEGQNVTLSCEQNLNHDAMYWYRQDPGQGLRLIYYSQIVNDFQKGDIAEGYSVSREKKESFPLTVTSAQKNPTAFYLCASSSGSTGGNQPQHFGDGTRLSIL.

This clone was observed a handful of times. CDR3 residues: CASPARGVNYGYTF. CDR3 bases: TGTGCCAGCCCCGCGCGGGGCGTCAACTATGGCTACACCTTC. V gene TRBV6-1 combines with J gene TRBJ1-2; tentatively, D is TRBD1 (5 bases). Germline V CDR1 and CDR2: MNHNS, SASEGT. CDR3 length: 14 residues. The V gene lost 8 bases and the J gene lost 2 bases, with 15 bases spanning the gap.